Listed below are T cell receptor beta chains from one sample, sequenced in a study of glioma-infiltrating T cells after dendritic cell vaccination. The table came from immunoSEQ multiplex PCR; TCRdb's copy has only in-frame clones and leaves some out. The table lists roughly 96,000 clones, around three quarters of them singletons, with less than 7% in the top ten. The sequencing here drew on blood, taken before dendritic cell vaccination. The receptors here all came from a human donor with glioblastoma. The CDR3 runs from the conserved cysteine through the conserved F or W. The order of the fields is V gene, J gene, CDR3 protein.

>TRBV10-3|TRBJ1-2
CAISESNRGDVYGYTF
>TRBV25-1|TRBJ1-1
CASSRGENTEAFF
>TRBV5-1|TRBJ2-1
CASSLAGQGVRERYNEQFF
>TRBV7-9|TRBJ2-1
CASSLDNLGRGINEQFF
>TRBV6-6|TRBJ1-4
CASRRQGGHEKLFF
>TRBV6-5|TRBJ2-7
CASRWRAGASYEQYF
>TRBV4-1|TRBJ1-2
CASSQDPSRTSGFGYTF
>TRBV5-1|TRBJ1-6
CASSLGRADSPLHF
>TRBV7-6|TRBJ2-3
CASSLNPGLAGVTDTQYF
>TRBV5-1|TRBJ1-6
CASSGRTGGESPLHF
>TRBV9|TRBJ1-5
CASSVEPHGTQHF
>TRBV5-1|TRBJ1-1
CASSSRDTVNTEAFF
>TRBV18|TRBJ2-2
CASSPWNIGLAGNTGELFF
>TRBV25-1|TRBJ1-3
CASSDGQGPGNTIYF
>TRBV28|TRBJ2-3
CASGLGLAGGEDTQYF
>TRBV5-1|TRBJ1-1
CASSFGGTNTEAFF
>TRBV5-1|TRBJ2-1
CASSLYGNRGNEQFF
>TRBV4-1|TRBJ1-2
CASSQDIAGQNTF
>TRBV19|TRBJ1-2
CASSIAQGSYGYTF
>TRBV27|TRBJ2-1
CASSWDGRATEQFF
>TRBV5-1|TRBJ2-7
CASSPPGGYEQYF
>TRBV5-1|TRBJ2-7
CASSNSPGQGPYEQYF
>TRBV19|TRBJ1-1
CAYPGDIGRTEAFF
>TRBV19|TRBJ2-6
CATSLGTPSGANVLTF
>TRBV5-4|TRBJ1-4
CASSPGQDREKLFF
>TRBV30|TRBJ1-2
CAWTPGGLGYTF
>TRBV19|TRBJ2-6
CASSWTGTGANVLTF